A single TCR beta chain is shown here with its context. Its specificity is unknown. The sample belongs to a study of Ad26.COV2.S vaccination and SARS-CoV-2 variants. The wider study: The Ad26.COV2.S arm of the COV1001 trial was where the donor was placed. Doses of Ad26.COV2.S were injected into muscle once or twice, 56 days apart. Study observations and caveats: Spike-specific TCR breadth ran higher among vaccine recipients than placebo recipients. Total T cell responses may have been underestimated by the TCR breadth and depth analyses.

Treatment reported: about 20 received Ad26.COV2.S at low or high dose, single or two shots; roughly 5 received placebo; per-sample allocation not given. Samples came from day 63 after the first vaccine or placebo injection. Method: immunoSEQ multiplex PCR; TCRdb's copy keeps in-frame clones and lacks some. Among roughly 270,000 clones, over 75% were seen once, and the ten largest hold about 3.1%. The ends lost 4 bases at V and 3 bases at J; junction bases unmatched: 3. Germline loops: CDR1 MNHEY, CDR2 SMNVEV (reference sequence). CDR3 length: 15 residues. This TCR came from a person between 18 and 60 years old who received the Ad26.COV2.S COVID-19 vaccine or a placebo. Sequencing was performed on peripheral blood, taken in a trial of Ad26.COV2.S vaccine versus placebo. The genes are TRBV27 and TRBJ2-6, with TRBD1 matching over 7 bases. The CDR3 region has the DNA TGTGCCAGCAGTTCGACAGGGCGTGGGGCCAACGTCCTGACTTTC. This encodes CASSSTGRGANVLTF.